The present T cell receptor beta chain was sequenced within a study of siplizumab effects on memory and regulatory T cells. General study results and limits: The majority of clones, roughly 75-95% of proliferating CD4+ or CD8+ clones, lacked an assignable naive or memory phenotype.

Sequenced by immunoSEQ multiplex PCR; TCRdb stores in-frame clones only, minus some. The sample contains roughly 56,000 clones, more than 85% of which appear only once. Notes on this clone: Its antigen is undetermined.

The specimen was CD8+ T cells sorted from blood. This clonotype was obtained from a human donor in good health.

The CDR3 sequence is CASSELAGGPFNEQFF. The CDR3 coding sequence is TGTGCCAGCAGTGAATTAGCGGGAGGGCCGTTTAATGAGCAGTTCTTC. This chain uses TRBV6-1 with TRBJ2-1; 11 nucleotides line up with TRBD2. Trimming took 2 bases from V and 7 from J; bases not matched to a gene: 7. Per germline, CDR1 MNHNS and CDR2 SASEGT. This CDR3 has 16 residues.